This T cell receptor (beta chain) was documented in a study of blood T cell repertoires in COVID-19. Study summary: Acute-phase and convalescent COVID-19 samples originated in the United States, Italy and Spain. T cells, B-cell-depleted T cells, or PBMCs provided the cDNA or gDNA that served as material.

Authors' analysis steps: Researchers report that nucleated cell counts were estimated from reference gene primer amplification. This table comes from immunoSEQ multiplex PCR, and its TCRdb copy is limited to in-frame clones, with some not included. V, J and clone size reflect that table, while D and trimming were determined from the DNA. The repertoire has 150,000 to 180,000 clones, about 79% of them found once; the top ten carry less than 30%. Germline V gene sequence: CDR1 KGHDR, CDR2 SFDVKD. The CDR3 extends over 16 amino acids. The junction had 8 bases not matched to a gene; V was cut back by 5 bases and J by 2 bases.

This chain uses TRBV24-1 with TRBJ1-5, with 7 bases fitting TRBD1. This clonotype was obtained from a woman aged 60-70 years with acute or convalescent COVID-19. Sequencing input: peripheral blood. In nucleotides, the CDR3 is TGTGCCACCAGTGCAGAAGGGACAGAGGGCAATCAGCCCCAGCATTTT. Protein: CATSAEGTEGNQPQHF.